The following is a T cell receptor beta chain sequence with its context. Its target antigen remains unknown. Base qualities are not recorded, but no much larger clone differs from it by a single base. Using the immunoSEQ assay, TCRB CDR3 regions were amplified from approximately 2 micrograms of genomic DNA, or from all available DNA when less than that was on hand. Multiplex PCR used 60 forward primers for TCR V beta segments and 13 reverse primers for J beta segments. To estimate reads per starting template, synthetic control templates were spiked into each sample at limiting dilution. The Illumina HiSeq System generated 87 bp sequencing reads. On the authors' methods: PCR and sequencing errors were removed by a nearest neighbor algorithm that merged closely related sequences. TCR overlap was defined as the percentage of unique tumor TCR beta sequences that were also present in the same patient's peripheral blood. TCRdb re-hosts the immuneACCESS table, in-frame sequences only. Its copies lack some clones; in the studies checked, an unresolved V gene accounts for under half of them, and the cause for the rest is not known. For V, J and clone size, that table is used; D and trimming come from the DNA. Across this sample there are 99,000 or so clones, with around 80% seen only once. The ten largest clones capture 5.4% of the sample.

The data were taken from a study of glioma-infiltrating T cells after dendritic cell vaccination (dated by TCRdb to the mid-2010s). A note on the overall study: Of the roughly 15 glioblastoma patients in the cohort, all drawn from Phase I and II dendritic cell vaccination trials, 9 were newly diagnosed and 6 had recurrent disease. Autologous tumor lysate-pulsed dendritic cell vaccination was administered to the patients between about 2003 and 2013. The vaccine was prepared from monocyte-derived dendritic cells that were cultured for approximately seven days with IL-4 and GM-CSF and then pulsed overnight with autologous tumor lysate. Each patient got three intradermal injections of the dendritic cell vaccine, spaced at biweekly intervals, in the arm below the axilla. In glioblastoma patients vaccinated with dendritic cells, deep sequencing of TCR beta CDR3 regions served to measure the amount of tumor-infiltrating lymphocytes and to compare repertoires between tumor and blood. Survival after dendritic cell vaccination was correlated with TCR sequencing metrics such as TIL content and the overlap between tumor and blood repertoires.

In light of the paper, this sample's time point label describes: after dendritic cell vaccination, including at tumor progression/relapse. Selection of patients required sufficient residual fresh-frozen tumor tissue and over two years of available survival data. An isocitrate dehydrogenase mutation was not carried by any of the glioblastoma patients, although molecular status was otherwise variable. PBMC were collected before vaccination, two weeks after the third vaccination, and at tumor progression if progression occurred. The Qiagen DNeasy Blood extraction Kit was used for extraction of genomic DNA. The CDR3 sequence holds 13 residues, the cysteine and phenylalanine included. Only the CDR3 portion is preserved as DNA: 39 bases, with reading frame beginning at the first base. The V and J ends are trimmed by 7 bases and 0 bases, leaving 10 bases between them. The germline V gene (reference sequence) sets CDR1 to GTSNPN and CDR2 to SVGIG.

General study outcomes and caveats: The cohort was small and heterogeneous, only a few patients had full blood and tumor sets, and even fewer had initial-recurrent tumor pairs. TCR clonality showed no direct relationship with survival, which suggests that a diverse polyclonal response may matter. The TCR overlap response model with three groups was called speculative and said to need prospective validation. Longer time to progression and overall survival after dendritic cell vaccination were predicted by higher estimated pretreatment TIL content.

This TCR was sampled from a human donor with glioblastoma. Here the sequenced sample was blood, taken after dendritic cell vaccination. The rearrangement joined TRBV30 to TRBJ1-3; a confident D gene designation cannot be given. The CDR3 loop reads CAYTGDSGNTIYF. The bases are TGTGCCTATACCGGAGACTCTGGAAACACCATATATTTT.